This T cell receptor (beta chain) was profiled in a study of blood T cells in healthy people across ages. The authors ran a second PCR of 7 to 11 cycles using a sample-barcoded 5' primer and a J-beta primer mix. One entry per CDR3 protein results from TCRdb running MiXCR on the 5' RACE reads. The sample records about 1.7 million distinct CDR3 sequences, under 30% being singletons. The CDR3 has 13 residues. CDR1 and CDR2 from the germline V gene are MNHEY and SVGEGT. J lost 3 bases, V lost 11 bases, and 9 bases had no gene match. A note on this clonotype: What it binds is not known. This may be a read error, as it is one base from a much larger clone.

Healthy individuals of Caucasian origin from Russia, aged roughly 6 to 100, served as donors. Points from the study as a whole: Unsorted PBMCs prevented conclusive naive versus antigen-experienced comparison. When one million T cells were used, diversity estimates were thought to be underestimates.

The material sequenced was blood. The origin of this receptor is a woman aged 25-40 years in good health. The chain has TRBV6-2 or TRBV6-3 and TRBJ2-5; 7 bases align to TRBD1. CDR3 in DNA: TGTGCCGTCAAAGACGACAGGGAAGAGACCCAGTACTTC. Translation gives CAVKDDREETQYF.